These 17 T cell receptor beta chains originate from one sample sequenced in a study of cytomegalovirus exposure and HLA in healthy donors (dated by TCRdb to about 2017). Libraries were prepared through the immunoSEQ multiplex PCR assay. A mixture of 60 forward primers for TCR Vbeta segments and 13 reverse primers for TCR Jbeta segments was used in the multiplex PCR. In its TCRdb copy, this immuneACCESS table keeps in-frame sequences only and misses some clones. Where compared with another copy, unresolved V genes explain less than half of these, and the others have no known cause. The sample table holds nearly 110,000 clones, of which roughly 73% were seen once. The ten largest account for about 8% of the sample. The sequencing sample was made of PBMCs. Receptor source: a man aged 30 to 45 in good health and CMV-seronegative.

This chain links TRBV19 with TRBJ1-2; D possibly corresponds to TRBD1 (5 bases). Trimming pared 9 bases from V and 8 bases from J, leaving 16 bases between. This CDR3 is built from 12 residues. Germline values: CDR1 LNHDA, CDR2 SQIVND (reference sequence). CDR3 protein: CASKLGQRGYTF. CDR3 in DNA: TGTGCCAGCAAGCTGGGGCAGCGCGGCTACACCTTC. Variable domain in full (rest from reference TRBV19 and TRBJ1-2): DGGITQSPKYLFRKEGQNVTLSCEQNLNHDAMYWYRQDPGQGLRLIYYSQIVNDFQKGDIAEGYSVSREKKESFPLTVTSAQKNPTAFYLCASKLGQRGYTFGSGTRLTVV.

V usage is TRBV15 and J usage is TRBJ1-5; the D is unclear. CDR1 is LNHNV and CDR2 is YYDKDF in the germline V gene (reference sequence). The CDR3 runs 13 residues. V was trimmed by 0 bases and J by 7 bases, leaving 7 bases between them. The CDR3 protein is CATSRDRGQPQHF. As DNA, the CDR3 is TGTGCCACCAGCAGAGATCGTGGCCAGCCCCAGCATTTT.

The table lists this clone with a few counts. The gene calls are TRBV27 and TRBJ2-7, with D possibly being TRBD2 (5 bases). This CDR3 is built from 15 residues. Looked up from germline, CDR1 is MNHEY and CDR2 is SMNVEV (reference sequence). Trimming took off 3 bases at V and 3 bases at J, with 15 bases between the two ends. CDR3 bases: TGTGCCAGCAGTTTTGTTGGGAGAGACTACTACGAGCAGTACTTC. The encoded protein is CASSFVGRDYYEQYF.

The rearrangement uses TRBV5-1 and TRBJ2-5; D call uncertain. CDR3 length: 15 residues. CDR1 is SGHRS and CDR2 is YFSETQ in the germline V gene. V shed 0 bases and J shed 1 base, with 10 bases lying between them. In nucleotides, the CDR3 is TGCGCCAGCAGCTTGGAAGTCCGAGGCCAAGAGACCCAGTACTTC. This sequence encodes CASSLEVRGQETQYF.

This chain links TRBV5-6 with TRBJ1-2, with TRBD1 matching 9 bases. V dropped 2 bases and J dropped 4; count of bases not matched to a gene: 12. The CDR3 has 17 amino acids. The germline CDR1 and CDR2 sequences are SGHDT and YYEEEE. CDR3 region: CASSFGTGIPKGYGYTF. The CDR3 DNA sequence: TGTGCCAGCAGCTTCGGGACAGGGATCCCAAAGGGCTATGGCTACACCTTC.

The chain employs TRBV15 and TRBJ2-5, with TRBD2 as a possible D gene (6 bases). In germline, CDR1 is LNHNV, CDR2 YYDKDF (reference sequence). The CDR3 runs to 13 residues. Trimming pared 4 bases from V and 1 base from J, leaving 7 bases between. For the CDR3, the DNA is TGTGCCACCAGCACCGGGAGCCAAGAGACCCAGTACTTC. Amino acid sequence: CATSTGSQETQYF.

V is TRBV5-1 and J is TRBJ2-5; a weak D match, TRBD2 (5 bases). Germline CDR1 is SGHRS and CDR2 is YFSETQ. The CDR3 loop spans 16 amino acids. V was cut by 0 bases and J by 1 base, with 13 bases left in between. The CDR3 DNA reads as TGCGCCAGCAGCTTGGTTCTAGCCGTTGCCCAAGAGACCCAGTACTTC. This translates into CASSLVLAVAQETQYF.

The CDR3 nucleotides read TGTGCCAGCATGGACAGGGGGCGATTGAACACTGAAGCTTTCTTT. Its translation: CASMDRGRLNTEAFF. This rearrangement joins TRBV6-1 to TRBJ1-1; 11 bases line up with TRBD1. The CDR3 totals 15 residues. Germline V gene sequence: CDR1 MNHNS, CDR2 SASEGT. Trimming took 7 bases from V and 0 from J; bases not matched to a gene: 4.

This chain connects TRBV5-1 to TRBJ2-7; TRBD1 might be the D (6 bases). The germline V gene has CDR1 SGHRS and CDR2 YFSETQ. The CDR3 runs 15 residues. V was cut by 1 base and J by 4 bases, with 15 bases left in between. CDR3 bases: TGCGCCAGCAGCTTGAATACAGGGAGTATGTACGAGCAGTACTTC. Translation gives CASSLNTGSMYEQYF.

The rearrangement joins TRBV5-4 to TRBJ1-4; D is ambiguous. The CDR3 sequence is 16 residues long. Trimming pared 0 bases from V and 7 bases from J, leaving 16 bases between. Germline-derived CDR1 and CDR2 are SGHNT and YYREEE (reference sequence). CDR3 region: CASSLGARMGREKLFF. CDR3 bases: TGTGCCAGCAGCTTGGGGGCCCGGATGGGCCGTGAAAAACTGTTTTTT.

The V gene is TRBV9, the J gene TRBJ1-1; weak D call: TRBD1 (5 bases). This CDR3 contains 15 residues. From germline, CDR1 is SGDLS and CDR2 YYNGEE. Trimming took off 2 bases at V and 5 bases at J, with 16 bases between the two ends. Here the CDR3 DNA reads TGTGCCAGCAGCGTCTATAGTGGGGGGGAGACTGAAGCTTTCTTT. Translated, it gives CASSVYSGGETEAFF.

The V gene is TRBV7-3, the J gene TRBJ2-4; tentatively, D is TRBD2 (6 bases). In germline, CDR1 is SGHTA, CDR2 FQGTGA. CDR3 length equals 14 residues. The germline V and J ends were trimmed by 3 bases and 7 bases, with 13 bases remaining between them. The CDR3 DNA reads TGTGCCAGCAGCTTGGGGCCGGGGGAGAACATTCAGTACTTC. Its protein product is CASSLGPGENIQYF.

The chain combines TRBV12-5 with TRBJ2-2; the match to TRBD2 covers 11 bases. CDR1 is LGHNT, CDR2 FRNRAP, per germline. The CDR3 length is 19 residues. V gave up 5 bases and J gave up 6 bases; unmatched junction bases: 17. The CDR3 sequence: CASGGWDSTSGSFAGELFF. DNA of the CDR3: TGTGCTAGTGGTGGCTGGGACAGTACTAGCGGGAGTTTCGCCGGGGAGCTGTTTTTT.

CDR3: CASSQNSDRGYEQYF. CDR3 DNA sequence: TGCGCCAGCAGCCAGAATTCTGACAGGGGCTACGAGCAGTACTTC. The chain is built from TRBV5-1 and TRBJ2-7; TRBD1 matches at 8 bases. The CDR3 consists of 15 residues. The trim removed 4 bases at V and 3 bases at J, leaving 9 bases unmatched. Germline V gene sequence: CDR1 SGHRS, CDR2 YFSETQ.

The chain employs TRBV6-5 and TRBJ1-4, with D perhaps matching TRBD1 (5 bases). Between the trimmed V and J ends, which lost 6 bases and 6 bases, there was a span of 11 bases. Germline CDR1 is MNHEY and CDR2 is SVGAGI. The CDR3 runs to 13 residues. The CDR3 coding sequence is TGTGCCAGCAGAGACAGACGATATGAAAAACTGTTTTTT. Protein product: CASRDRRYEKLFF.

The CDR3 DNA is TGTGCCAGCAGTCCCTCGGCAGGTCCTGAAGCTTTCTTT. Its protein product is CASSPSAGPEAFF. This rearrangement joins TRBV27 to TRBJ1-1, with no clear D. The CDR3 has 13 residues. V lost 5 bases and J lost 6, with 13 bases in between. In germline, CDR1 is MNHEY, CDR2 SMNVEV (reference sequence).

The chain has TRBV19 and TRBJ2-1, with TRBD2 matching 12 bases. CDR1 and CDR2 (germline): LNHDA, SQIVND (reference sequence). V was clipped by 6 bases and J by 6 bases; unmatched bases: 6. This CDR3 contains 15 residues. The CDR3 sequence: CASSLAGGPGNEQFF. DNA for the CDR3: TGTGCCAGTAGCCTAGCGGGAGGGCCTGGCAATGAGCAGTTCTTC.